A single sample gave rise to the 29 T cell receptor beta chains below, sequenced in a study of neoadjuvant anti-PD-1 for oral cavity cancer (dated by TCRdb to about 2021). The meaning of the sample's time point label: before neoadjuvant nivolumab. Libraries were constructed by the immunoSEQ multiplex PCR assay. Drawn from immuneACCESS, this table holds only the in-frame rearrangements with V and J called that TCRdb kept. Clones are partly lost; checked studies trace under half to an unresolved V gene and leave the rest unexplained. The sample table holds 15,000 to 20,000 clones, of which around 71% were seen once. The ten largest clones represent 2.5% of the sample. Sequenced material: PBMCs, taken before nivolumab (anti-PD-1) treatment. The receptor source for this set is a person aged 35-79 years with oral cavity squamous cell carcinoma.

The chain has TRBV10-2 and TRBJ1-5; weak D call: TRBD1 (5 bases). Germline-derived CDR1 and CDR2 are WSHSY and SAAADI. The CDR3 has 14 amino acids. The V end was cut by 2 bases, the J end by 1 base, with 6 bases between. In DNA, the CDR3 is TGCGCCAGCAGTGAGGGGGGGAGCAATCAGCCCCAGCATTTT. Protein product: CASSEGGSNQPQHF.

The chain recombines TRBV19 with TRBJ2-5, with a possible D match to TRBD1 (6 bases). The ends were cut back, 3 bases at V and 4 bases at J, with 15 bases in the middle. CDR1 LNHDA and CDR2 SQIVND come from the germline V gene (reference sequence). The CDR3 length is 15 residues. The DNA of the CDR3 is TGTGCCAGTAGTATCCAGACAGGTAGGGGAGAGACCCAGTACTTC. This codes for CASSIQTGRGETQYF.

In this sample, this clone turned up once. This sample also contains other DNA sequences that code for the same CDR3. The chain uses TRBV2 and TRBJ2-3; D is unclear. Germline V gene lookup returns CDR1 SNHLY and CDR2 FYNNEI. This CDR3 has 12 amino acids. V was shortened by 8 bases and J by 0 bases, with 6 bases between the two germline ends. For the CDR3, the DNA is TGTGCCAGCCGAGTAAGCACAGATACGCAGTATTTT. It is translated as CASRVSTDTQYF.

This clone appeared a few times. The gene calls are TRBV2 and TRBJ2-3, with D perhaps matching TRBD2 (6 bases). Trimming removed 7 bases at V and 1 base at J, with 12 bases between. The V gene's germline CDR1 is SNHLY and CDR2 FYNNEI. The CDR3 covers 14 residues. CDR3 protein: CASKRDFGTDTQYF. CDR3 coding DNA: TGTGCCAGCAAGAGGGACTTCGGCACAGATACGCAGTATTTT.

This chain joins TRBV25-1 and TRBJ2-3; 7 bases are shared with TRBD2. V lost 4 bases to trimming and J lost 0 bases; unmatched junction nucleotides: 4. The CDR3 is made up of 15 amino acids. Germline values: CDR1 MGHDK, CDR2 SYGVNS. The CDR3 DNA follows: TGTGCCAGCAGTGCGGGGGGTTCTAGCACAGATACGCAGTATTTT. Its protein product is CASSAGGSSTDTQYF.

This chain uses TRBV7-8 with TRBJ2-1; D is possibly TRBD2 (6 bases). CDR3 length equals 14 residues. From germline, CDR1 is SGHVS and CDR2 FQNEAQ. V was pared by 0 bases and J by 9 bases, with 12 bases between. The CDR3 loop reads CASSLARLVGEQFF. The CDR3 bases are TGTGCCAGCAGCTTAGCGCGACTAGTGGGTGAGCAGTTCTTC. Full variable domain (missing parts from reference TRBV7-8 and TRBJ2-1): GAGVSQSPRYKVAKRGQDVALRCDPISGHVSLFWYQQALGQGPEFLTYFQNEAQLDKSGLPSDRFFAERPEGSVSTLKIQRTQQEDSAVYLCASSLARLVGEQFFGPGTRLTVL.

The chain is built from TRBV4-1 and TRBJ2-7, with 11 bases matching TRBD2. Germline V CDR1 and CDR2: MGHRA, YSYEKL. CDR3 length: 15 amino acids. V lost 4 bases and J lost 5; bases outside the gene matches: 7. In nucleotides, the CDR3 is TGCGCCAGCAGCCCGTATAGACTAGCGGGAAACGAGCAGTACTTC. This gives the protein CASSPYRLAGNEQYF.

CDR3 nucleotide sequence: TGTGCCAGCAGGAGCCCCGGGACAGGGCCTGGTGGCTACACCTTC. Residues: CASRSPGTGPGGYTF. The chain uses TRBV28 and TRBJ1-2, with 9 bases that match TRBD1. This CDR3 is 15 amino acids long. In germline, CDR1 is MDHEN, CDR2 SYDVKM. Trimming at V came to 6 bases and at J to 7 bases, leaving 12 bases not matched to a gene.

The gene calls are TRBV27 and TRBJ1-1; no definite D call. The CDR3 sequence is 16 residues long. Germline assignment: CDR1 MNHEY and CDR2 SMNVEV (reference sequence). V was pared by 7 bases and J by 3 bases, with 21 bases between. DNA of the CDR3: TGTGCCAGCAAAAAATTCGGGGTCGAAGCGGACACTGAAGCTTTCTTT. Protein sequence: CASKKFGVEADTEAFF.

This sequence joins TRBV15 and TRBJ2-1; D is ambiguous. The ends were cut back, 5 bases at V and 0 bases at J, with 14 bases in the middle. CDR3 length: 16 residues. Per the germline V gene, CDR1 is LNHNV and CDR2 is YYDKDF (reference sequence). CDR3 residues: CATSDPRPNSYNEQFF. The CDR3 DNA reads TGTGCCACCAGCGACCCGCGTCCTAACTCCTACAATGAGCAGTTCTTC.

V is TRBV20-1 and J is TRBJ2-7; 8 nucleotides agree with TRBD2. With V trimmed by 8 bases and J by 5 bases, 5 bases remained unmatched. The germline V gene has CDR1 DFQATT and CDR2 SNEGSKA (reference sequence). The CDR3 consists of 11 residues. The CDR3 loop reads CSSGSFDEQYF. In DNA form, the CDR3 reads TGCAGTAGCGGGAGTTTCGACGAGCAGTACTTC.

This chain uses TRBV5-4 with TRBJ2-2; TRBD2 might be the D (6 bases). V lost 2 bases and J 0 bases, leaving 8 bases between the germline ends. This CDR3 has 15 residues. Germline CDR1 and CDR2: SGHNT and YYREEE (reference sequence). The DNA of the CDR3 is TGTGCCAGCAGCTTTGGAGGGCCGAACACCGGGGAGCTGTTTTTT. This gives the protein CASSFGGPNTGELFF.

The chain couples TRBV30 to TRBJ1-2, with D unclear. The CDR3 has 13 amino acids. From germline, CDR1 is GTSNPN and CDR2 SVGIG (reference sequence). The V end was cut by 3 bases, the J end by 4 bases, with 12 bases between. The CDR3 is CAWSNGRTYGYTF. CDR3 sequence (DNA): TGTGCCTGGAGCAACGGCAGGACCTATGGCTACACCTTC.

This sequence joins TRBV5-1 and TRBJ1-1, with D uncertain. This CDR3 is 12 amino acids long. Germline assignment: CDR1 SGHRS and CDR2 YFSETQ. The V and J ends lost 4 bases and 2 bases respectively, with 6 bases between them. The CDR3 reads CASSDQNTEAFF. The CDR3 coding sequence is TGCGCCAGCAGCGATCAAAACACTGAAGCTTTCTTT.

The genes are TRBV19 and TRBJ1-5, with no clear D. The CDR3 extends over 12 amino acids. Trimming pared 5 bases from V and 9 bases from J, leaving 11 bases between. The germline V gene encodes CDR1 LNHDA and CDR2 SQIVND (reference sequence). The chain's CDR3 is CASSAQSLPQHF. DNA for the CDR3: TGTGCCAGTAGTGCCCAAAGTTTGCCCCAGCATTTT.

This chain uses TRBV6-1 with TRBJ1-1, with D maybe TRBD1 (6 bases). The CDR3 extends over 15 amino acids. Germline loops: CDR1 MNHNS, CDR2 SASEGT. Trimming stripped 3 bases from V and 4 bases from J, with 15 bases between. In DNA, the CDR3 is TGTGCCAGCAGTGATCAAACAGGGAGTGGCACTGAAGCTTTCTTT. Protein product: CASSDQTGSGTEAFF.

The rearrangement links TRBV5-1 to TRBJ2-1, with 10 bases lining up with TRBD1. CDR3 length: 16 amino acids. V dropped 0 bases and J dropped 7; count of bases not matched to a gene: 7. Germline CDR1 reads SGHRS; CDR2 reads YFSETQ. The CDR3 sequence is CASSLAGQGVWNEQFF. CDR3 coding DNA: TGCGCCAGCAGCTTGGCCGGACAGGGGGTATGGAATGAGCAGTTCTTC.

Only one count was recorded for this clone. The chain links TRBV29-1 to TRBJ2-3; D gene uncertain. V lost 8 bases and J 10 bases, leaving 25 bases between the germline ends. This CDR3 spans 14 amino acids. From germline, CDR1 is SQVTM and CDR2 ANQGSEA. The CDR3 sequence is CSTATPGRHTSQYF. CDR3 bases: TGCAGCACCGCCACCCCAGGACGGCACACATCGCAGTATTTT.

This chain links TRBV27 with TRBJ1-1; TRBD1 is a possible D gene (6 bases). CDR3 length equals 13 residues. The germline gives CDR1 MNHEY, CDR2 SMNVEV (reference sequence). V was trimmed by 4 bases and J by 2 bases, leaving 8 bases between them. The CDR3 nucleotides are TGTGCCAGCAGTTGGACAGCCAACACTGAAGCTTTCTTT. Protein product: CASSWTANTEAFF.

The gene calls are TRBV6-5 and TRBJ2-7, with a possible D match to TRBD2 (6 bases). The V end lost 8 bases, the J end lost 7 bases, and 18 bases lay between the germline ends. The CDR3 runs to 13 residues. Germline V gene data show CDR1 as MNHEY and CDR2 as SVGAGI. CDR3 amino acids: CASSAGLLGEQYF. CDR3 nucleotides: TGTGCCAGCTCGGCGGGACTCCTTGGAGAGCAGTACTTC.

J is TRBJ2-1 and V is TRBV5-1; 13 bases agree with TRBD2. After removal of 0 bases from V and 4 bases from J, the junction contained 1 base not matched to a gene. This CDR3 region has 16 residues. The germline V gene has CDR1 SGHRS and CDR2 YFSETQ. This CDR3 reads CASSLGLAGGYNEQFF. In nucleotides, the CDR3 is TGCGCCAGCAGCTTGGGACTAGCGGGAGGATACAATGAGCAGTTCTTC.

CDR3 nucleotides: TGCGCCAGCAGCCCCGGGAGTAACACTGAAGCTTTCTTT. Translating gives CASSPGSNTEAFF. The chain employs TRBV5-1 and TRBJ1-1, with D hard to call. Germline values: CDR1 SGHRS, CDR2 YFSETQ. The CDR3 has 13 residues. Trimming took off 4 bases at V and 2 bases at J, with 9 bases between the two ends. Based on the CDR3 plus reference TRBV5-1 and TRBJ1-1, the full variable domain is KAGVTQTPRYLIKTRGQQVTLSCSPISGHRSVSWYQQTPGQGLQFLFEYFSETQRNKGNFPGRFSGRQFSNSRSEMNVSTLELGDSALYLCASSPGSNTEAFFGQGTRLTVV.

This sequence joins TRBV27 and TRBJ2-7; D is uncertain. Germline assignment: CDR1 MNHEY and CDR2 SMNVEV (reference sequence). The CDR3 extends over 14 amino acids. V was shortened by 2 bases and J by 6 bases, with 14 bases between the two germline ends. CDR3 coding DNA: TGTGCCAGCAGTTTAAAAGTGTTACCTGGCGAGCAGTACTTC. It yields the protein CASSLKVLPGEQYF.

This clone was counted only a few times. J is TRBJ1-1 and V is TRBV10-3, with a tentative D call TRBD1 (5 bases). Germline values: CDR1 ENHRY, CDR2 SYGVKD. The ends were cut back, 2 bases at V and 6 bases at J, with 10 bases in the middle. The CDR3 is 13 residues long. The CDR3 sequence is CAISEGADSEAFF. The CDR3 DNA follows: TGTGCCATCAGTGAGGGGGCGGATTCTGAAGCTTTCTTT.

DNA for the CDR3: TGCAGCGTAGCAGTACTAGCGGGCTACAATGAGCAGTTCTTC. Its protein product is CSVAVLAGYNEQFF. V usage is TRBV29-1 and J usage is TRBJ2-1, with 9 bases matching TRBD2. This CDR3 is built from 14 residues. The J segment lost 3 bases and the V segment lost 6 bases, leaving 6 bases of the junction unmatched. Per the germline V gene, CDR1 is SQVTM and CDR2 is ANQGSEA.

CDR3: CASSQINTSGKRTQYF. The CDR3 DNA is TGTGCCAGCAGCCAAATAAATACTAGCGGAAAGCGGACCCAGTACTTC. J is TRBJ2-5 and V is TRBV14; TRBD2 agrees at 8 bases. CDR1 is SGHDN, CDR2 FVKESK, per germline. The junction had 12 bases not matched to a gene; V was cut back by 2 bases and J by 7 bases. This CDR3 is built from 16 residues.

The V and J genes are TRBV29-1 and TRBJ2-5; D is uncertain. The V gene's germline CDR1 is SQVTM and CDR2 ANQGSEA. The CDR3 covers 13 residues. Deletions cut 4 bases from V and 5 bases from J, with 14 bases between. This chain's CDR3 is CSVAQESRETQYF. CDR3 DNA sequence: TGCAGCGTTGCACAAGAGAGTAGGGAGACCCAGTACTTC.

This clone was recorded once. CDR3 residues: CASSQGKEPQHF. The CDR3 DNA follows: TGTGCCAGCTCCCAGGGGAAGGAGCCCCAGCATTTT. V usage is TRBV6-1 and J usage is TRBJ1-5, with a possible D match to TRBD1 (6 bases). V lost 8 bases to trimming and J lost 8 bases, with 13 bases between them. Germline V lookup: CDR1 MNHNS, CDR2 SASEGT. The CDR3 totals 12 residues.

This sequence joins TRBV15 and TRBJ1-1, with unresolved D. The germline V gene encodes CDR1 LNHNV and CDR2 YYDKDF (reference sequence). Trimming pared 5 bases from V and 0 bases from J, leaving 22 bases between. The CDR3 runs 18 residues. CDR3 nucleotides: TGTGCCACCAGCGGGGAACGTAGTTTAAGACCTATGAACACTGAAGCTTTCTTT. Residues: CATSGERSLRPMNTEAFF.